These 6 T cell receptor beta chains came from one sample sequenced in a study of cytomegalovirus exposure and HLA in healthy donors. Both 60 Vbeta primers and 13 Jbeta primers went into the PCR. The method was immunoSEQ multiplex PCR; TCRdb's version includes in-frame clones alone and lacks a portion of them. The sample consists of about 98,000 clones, about three quarters of them appearing once. Sequenced: PBMCs. The receptors derive from a man aged 35 to 55 in good health and CMV-seronegative.

The chain links TRBV7-9 to TRBJ2-3; 9 bases are a match to TRBD2. J was trimmed by 0 bases and V by 5 bases; bases with no gene match: 3. This CDR3 comprises 15 residues. Germline values: CDR1 SEHNR, CDR2 FQNEAQ (reference sequence). The CDR3 sequence is CASSERGASTDTQYF. As DNA, the CDR3 is TGTGCCAGCAGCGAGCGGGGGGCCAGCACAGATACGCAGTATTTT.

The J gene is TRBJ2-5, the V gene TRBV19; 11 bases align to TRBD2. Germline V gene sequence: CDR1 LNHDA, CDR2 SQIVND (reference sequence). The junction had 4 bases not matched to a gene; V was cut back by 9 bases and J by 4 bases. This CDR3 spans 13 amino acids. The CDR3 sequence is CASTSGGSETQYF. The DNA for the CDR3 is TGTGCCAGCACTAGCGGGGGATCAGAGACCCAGTACTTC.

A single count supports this clone. Other DNA sequences within the sample encode an identical CDR3. The chain is built from TRBV5-1 and TRBJ1-4; TRBD1 might be the D (5 bases). The CDR3 runs 14 residues. Trimming stripped 2 bases from V and 8 bases from J, with 13 bases between. Germline V gene sequence: CDR1 SGHRS, CDR2 YFSETQ. The CDR3 bases are TGCGCCAGCAGCTTCCAGGGAGCGGGGGAAAAACTGTTTTTT. Translation: CASSFQGAGEKLFF.

J is TRBJ1-1 and V is TRBV28; D might be TRBD1 (5 bases). There are 11 residues in the CDR3. Between the trimmed V and J ends, which lost 10 bases and 6 bases, there was a span of 12 bases. Germline-derived CDR1 and CDR2 are MDHEN and SYDVKM. The CDR3 region is CATRGTPEAFF. The CDR3 DNA sequence: TGTGCCACCCGGGGGACCCCTGAAGCTTTCTTT. The variable domain in full, completed from reference TRBV28 and TRBJ1-1, reads DVKVTQSSRYLVKRTGEKVFLECVQDMDHENMFWYRQDPGLGLRLIYFSYDVKMKEKGDIPEGYSVSREKKERFSLILESASTNQTSMYLCATRGTPEAFFGQGTRLTVV.

The chain is built from TRBV13 and TRBJ1-1, with 7 positions matching TRBD1. V was pared by 5 bases and J by 0 bases, with 15 bases of the junction left unmatched. Germline CDR1 is PRHDT and CDR2 is FYEKMQ (reference sequence). CDR3 length equals 18 residues. The CDR3 DNA follows: TGTGCCAGCAGCAAGACAGGGCCTCGAAGCACAATGAACACTGAAGCTTTCTTT. It specifies CASSKTGPRSTMNTEAFF.

With respect to this clone: A junction end diverges from the germline sequence, so it may reflect a read error. CDR3 DNA: TGTTCCAGCAGCTTAAGTTTGCGGGGGAAGGAGACCCAGTACTTC. Protein product: CSSSLSLRGKETQYF. The chain couples TRBV7-9 to TRBJ2-5; 7 positions agree with TRBD2. The CDR3 loop spans 15 amino acids. The V gene's germline CDR1 is SEHNR and CDR2 FQNEAQ (reference sequence). The full variable domain, rest sourced from reference TRBV7-9 and TRBJ2-5, is DTGVSQNPRHKITKRGQNVTFRCDPISEHNRLYWYRQTLGQGPEFLTYFQNEAQLEKSRLLSDRFSAERPKGSFSTLEIQRTEQGDSAMYLCSSSLSLRGKETQYFGPGTRLLVL.